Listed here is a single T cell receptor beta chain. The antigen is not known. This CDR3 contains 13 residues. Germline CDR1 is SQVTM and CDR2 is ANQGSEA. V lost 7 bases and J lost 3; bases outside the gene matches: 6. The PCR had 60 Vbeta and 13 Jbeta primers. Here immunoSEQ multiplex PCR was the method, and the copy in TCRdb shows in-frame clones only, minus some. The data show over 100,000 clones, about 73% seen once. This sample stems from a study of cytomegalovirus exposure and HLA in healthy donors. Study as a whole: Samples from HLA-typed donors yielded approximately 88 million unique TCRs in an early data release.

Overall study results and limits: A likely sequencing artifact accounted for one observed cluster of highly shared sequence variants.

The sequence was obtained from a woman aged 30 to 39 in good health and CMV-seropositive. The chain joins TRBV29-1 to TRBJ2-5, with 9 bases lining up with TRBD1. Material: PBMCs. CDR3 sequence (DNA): TGCAGCGCCGACAGGGGGAAAAAAGAGACCCAGTACTTC. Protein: CSADRGKKETQYF.